A single sample is the source of the 24 T cell receptor beta chains below, sequenced in a study of lymphopenia after photon versus proton radiotherapy. Profiled with immunoSEQ multiplex PCR; TCRdb holds only in-frame clones, not every one. Of more than 50,000 clones listed, about 83% are singletons. The sequencing here drew on peripheral blood, taken from a patient treated with photon-based radiotherapy. The receptors were sampled from a man over 45 with gastric cancer.

There are many counts of this clone. This chain joins TRBV27 and TRBJ1-5; 8 bases agree with TRBD1. This CDR3 comprises 12 residues. The germline gives CDR1 MNHEY, CDR2 SMNVEV (reference sequence). The trim removed 8 bases at V and 4 bases at J, leaving 1 base unmatched. The CDR3 reads CASRQGNQPQHF. The CDR3 region has the DNA TGTGCCAGCCGACAGGGGAATCAGCCCCAGCATTTT.

The chain couples TRBV29-1 to TRBJ2-7, with 12 nucleotides matching TRBD2. This CDR3 has 13 residues. Germline trimming cut 6 bases from V and 5 bases from J; bases unmatched to any gene: 5. The germline V gene has CDR1 SQVTM and CDR2 ANQGSEA. The CDR3 DNA sequence: TGCAGCGTGACTAGCGGGAGTTCGGACGAGCAGTACTTC. Amino acid sequence: CSVTSGSSDEQYF.

CDR3 in DNA: TGTGCCAGCACTCCGTCACGGGTTTACAATGAGCAGTTCTTC. This encodes CASTPSRVYNEQFF. The rearrangement links TRBV2 to TRBJ2-1; unclear D gene. Germline CDR1 is SNHLY and CDR2 is FYNNEI. Between the trimmed V and J ends, which lost 7 bases and 4 bases, there was a span of 14 bases. This CDR3 contains 14 residues.

This clone was observed a few times. V and J are TRBV5-6 and TRBJ2-2, with D possibly matching TRBD1 (6 bases). The CDR3 consists of 15 residues. V was shortened by 6 bases and J by 0 bases, with 12 bases between the two germline ends. Germline CDR1 SGHDT, CDR2 YYEEEE. Written as DNA, the CDR3 is TGTGCCAGCACCCGGACAGACGCGAACACCGGGGAGCTGTTTTTT. The encoded protein is CASTRTDANTGELFF. The entire variable domain, with the rest obtained from reference TRBV5-6 and TRBJ2-2, is as follows: DAGVTQSPTHLIKTRGQQVTLRCSPKSGHDTVSWYQQALGQGPQFIFQYYEEEERQRGNFPDRFSGHQFPNYSSELNVNALLLGDSALYLCASTRTDANTGELFFGEGSRLTVL.

The gene calls are TRBV6-5 and TRBJ1-1; perhaps TRBD1 as D (5 bases). V lost 6 bases to trimming and J lost 1 base, with 9 bases between them. CDR1 and CDR2 (germline): MNHEY, SVGAGI. The CDR3 totals 13 residues. CDR3 residues: CASRETENTEAFF. The CDR3 DNA is TGTGCCAGCAGGGAGACAGAGAACACTGAAGCTTTCTTT.

The rearrangement uses TRBV5-4 and TRBJ1-3, with D perhaps matching TRBD1 (6 bases). Trimming took 0 bases from V and 6 from J, leaving 16 bases between them. Looked up from germline, CDR1 is SGHNT and CDR2 is YYREEE (reference sequence). CDR3 length: 16 amino acids. The CDR3 spells CASSLAGQRGENTIYF. Written as DNA, the CDR3 is TGTGCCAGCAGCTTGGCGGGACAAAGAGGAGAAAACACCATATATTTT. The variable domain in full, completed from reference TRBV5-4 and TRBJ1-3, reads ETGVTQSPTHLIKTRGQQVTLRCSSQSGHNTVSWYQQALGQGPQFIFQYYREEENGRGNFPPRFSGLQFPNYSSELNVNALELDDSALYLCASSLAGQRGENTIYFGEGSWLTVV.

The V and J genes are TRBV5-1 and TRBJ2-7, with 8 nucleotides matching TRBD1. The CDR3 is made up of 14 amino acids. Trimming removed 5 bases from V and 7 bases from J; junction bases left unmatched: 11. Looked up from germline, CDR1 is SGHRS and CDR2 is YFSETQ. The CDR3 loop is CASSRGQGIGEQYF. As DNA, the CDR3 is TGCGCCAGCAGTCGCGGACAGGGCATAGGGGAGCAGTACTTC.

The J gene is TRBJ2-7, the V gene TRBV5-6, with 11 bases matching TRBD2. Trimming took 3 bases from V and 4 from J; bases not matched to a gene: 6. The CDR3 has 15 amino acids. CDR1 is SGHDT, CDR2 YYEEEE, per germline. The DNA of the CDR3 is TGTGCCAGCAGCTCCTTACTAGCGGGAGATTACGAGCAGTACTTC. Its translation: CASSSLLAGDYEQYF.

This rearrangement joins TRBV5-4 to TRBJ2-3; D is possibly TRBD2 (6 bases). Germline loops: CDR1 SGHNT, CDR2 YYREEE (reference sequence). Trimming took off 5 bases at V and 6 bases at J, with 25 bases between the two ends. This CDR3 comprises 17 residues. The DNA for the CDR3 is TGTGCCAGCAGGCGGGGCGCTAGGCGGGATTCAGCGGATACGCAGTATTTT. As protein: CASRRGARRDSADTQYF. Full variable domain (outside the CDR3, taken from reference TRBV5-4 and TRBJ2-3): ETGVTQSPTHLIKTRGQQVTLRCSSQSGHNTVSWYQQALGQGPQFIFQYYREEENGRGNFPPRFSGLQFPNYSSELNVNALELDDSALYLCASRRGARRDSADTQYFGPGTRLTVL.

The V and J genes are TRBV21-1 and TRBJ2-3. TRBV21-1 is classified as a pseudogene. This CDR3 is 17 amino acids long. CDR3 loop: CASTQVVVQIEPDTQYF. DNA for the CDR3: TGTGCCAGCACTCAAGTAGTCGTGCAGATTGAACCAGATACGCAGTATTTT.

This chain connects TRBV6-1 to TRBJ2-7; no clear D gene. This CDR3 has 13 residues. With 0 bases removed from V and 4 bases from J, the gap between germline ends came to 7 bases. Germline values: CDR1 MNHNS, CDR2 SASEGT. The CDR3: CASSEAERYEQYF. The CDR3 DNA reads TGTGCCAGCAGTGAAGCGGAGAGATACGAGCAGTACTTC.

J is TRBJ2-1 and V is TRBV4-2; D unresolved. This CDR3 spans 16 amino acids. CDR1 LGHNA and CDR2 YNFKEQ come from the germline V gene. V lost 0 bases and J 4 bases, leaving 13 bases between the germline ends. The CDR3 sequence: CASSQDEANPYNEQFF. The CDR3 DNA follows: TGTGCCAGCAGCCAAGACGAAGCGAACCCTTACAATGAGCAGTTCTTC.

The CDR3 sequence is CASSLGRNQPQHF. The CDR3 DNA sequence: TGTGCCAGCAGCTTAGGACGTAATCAGCCCCAGCATTTT. The chain is built from TRBV7-6 and TRBJ1-5; D is unresolved. The CDR3 loop spans 13 amino acids. The V gene's germline CDR1 is SGHVS and CDR2 FNYEAQ. Trimming pared 1 base from V and 4 bases from J, leaving 5 bases between.

The gene calls are TRBV5-6 and TRBJ2-1, with 9 bases lining up with TRBD2. Per germline, CDR1 SGHDT and CDR2 YYEEEE. The V gene end was trimmed by 1 base and the J gene end by 3 bases; junction bases not matched to a gene: 2. The CDR3 length is 15 residues. The CDR3 DNA is TGTGCCAGCAGCTTGACTAGCGGGTTCTACAATGAGCAGTTCTTC. Translating gives CASSLTSGFYNEQFF. Drawing the rest from reference TRBV5-6 and TRBJ2-1, the complete variable domain is DAGVTQSPTHLIKTRGQQVTLRCSPKSGHDTVSWYQQALGQGPQFIFQYYEEEERQRGNFPDRFSGHQFPNYSSELNVNALLLGDSALYLCASSLTSGFYNEQFFGPGTRLTVL.

The V call is TRBV5-4, the J call TRBJ2-3; D unclear. V was clipped by 0 bases and J by 5 bases, with 10 bases between them. The CDR3 runs 14 residues. CDR1 and CDR2 (germline): SGHNT, YYREEE (reference sequence). The CDR3 coding sequence is TGTGCCAGCAGCTTGGACCGGGTTATAGATACGCAGTATTTT. This sequence encodes CASSLDRVIDTQYF.

In this sample, this clone turned up a few times. The chain has TRBV30 and TRBJ2-2, with 7 bases fitting TRBD2. The V gene end was trimmed by 2 bases and the J gene end by 2 bases; junction bases not matched to a gene: 2. CDR3 size: 14 residues. Germline loops: CDR1 GTSNPN, CDR2 SVGIG (reference sequence). CDR3 DNA: TGTGCCTGGAGTCGGGGACTAAACACCGGGGAGCTGTTTTTT. It encodes CAWSRGLNTGELFF.

This clone appeared a few times. This rearrangement joins TRBV30 to TRBJ1-1; D not resolved. The CDR3 totals 11 residues. Per germline, CDR1 GTSNPN and CDR2 SVGIG (reference sequence). V was trimmed by 3 bases and J by 3 bases, leaving 5 bases between them. The CDR3 sequence is CAWRTDTEAFF. As DNA, the CDR3 is TGTGCCTGGAGAACGGACACTGAAGCTTTCTTT. Filled out from reference TRBV30 and TRBJ1-1, the complete variable domain reads SQTIHQWPATLVQPVGSPLSLECTVEGTSNPNLYWYRQAAGRGLQLLFYSVGIGQISSEVPQNLSASRPQDRQFILSSKKLLLSDSGFYLCAWRTDTEAFFGQGTRLTVV.

The chain recombines TRBV20-1 with TRBJ2-5, with D tentatively TRBD2 (5 bases). V lost 4 bases to trimming and J lost 4 bases, with 7 bases between them. This CDR3 region has 11 residues. Germline CDR1 and CDR2: DFQATT and SNEGSKA (reference sequence). The CDR3, as DNA: TGCAGTGCTAAAGGACTAGAGACCCAGTACTTC. As protein: CSAKGLETQYF.

This chain links TRBV21-1 with TRBJ2-7; TRBD1, as called in the table, went unchecked against the DNA. TRBV21-1 is deemed a pseudogene. The CDR3 runs to 15 residues. The CDR3 here is CASSKTGRPSSAQYF. CDR3 sequence (DNA): TGTGCCAGCAGCAAGACAGGACGGCCAAGTTCTGCGCAGTACTTC.

This chain uses TRBV18 with TRBJ1-5, with a tentative D call TRBD1 (5 bases). Germline V CDR1 and CDR2: KGHSH, LQKENI. The CDR3 runs 17 residues. Trimming took off 3 bases at V and 0 bases at J, with 15 bases between the two ends. CDR3 DNA sequence: TGTGCCAGCTCACCGGATGGGGCCAGCGGTAGCAATCAGCCCCAGCATTTT. Translation gives CASSPDGASGSNQPQHF.

J is TRBJ2-1 and V is TRBV11-3; 7 positions match TRBD2. CDR3 length: 15 amino acids. The V gene's germline CDR1 is SGHNT and CDR2 YENEEA. Trimming at V came to 1 base and at J to 4 bases, leaving 4 bases not matched to a gene. The CDR3 spells CASSLVGTIYNEQFF. The CDR3, as DNA: TGTGCCAGCAGCTTAGTCGGGACTATATACAATGAGCAGTTCTTC. Looking up the rest from reference TRBV11-3 and TRBJ2-1 gives the full variable domain: EAGVVQSPRYKIIEKKQPVAFWCNPISGHNTLYWYLQNLGQGPELLIRYENEEAVDDSQLPKDRFSAERLKGVDSTLKIQPAELGDSAVYLCASSLVGTIYNEQFFGPGTRLTVL.

This clone was detected only a few times. The V and J genes are TRBV19 and TRBJ1-5, with 8 bases lining up with TRBD1. V was pared by 3 bases and J by 0 bases, with 4 bases of the junction left unmatched. Germline V gene data show CDR1 as LNHDA and CDR2 as SQIVND (reference sequence). CDR3 length: 16 amino acids. This CDR3 reads CASSIRGLYSNQPQHF. The CDR3 coding sequence is TGTGCCAGTAGTATCAGGGGGCTGTATAGCAATCAGCCCCAGCATTTT.

J is TRBJ2-5 and V is TRBV14, with D perhaps given as TRBD1 or TRBD2 (5 bases each). Trimming took off 1 base at V and 5 bases at J, with 17 bases between the two ends. The CDR3 is 16 amino acids. Germline CDR1 SGHDN, CDR2 FVKESK. In DNA form, the CDR3 reads TGTGCCAGCAGCCAAGTCGTTGGACCGGGGCGGGAGACCCAGTACTTC. Translated, it gives CASSQVVGPGRETQYF.

V and J are TRBV27 and TRBJ1-5, with D perhaps TRBD1 (5 bases). Deletions cut 6 bases from V and 4 bases from J, with 10 bases between. The CDR3 is made up of 13 amino acids. Germline values: CDR1 MNHEY, CDR2 SMNVEV (reference sequence). The CDR3 nucleotides are TGTGCCAGCAGCCCCCGGGGGAATCAGCCCCAGCATTTT. Translating it yields CASSPRGNQPQHF.